This T cell receptor (beta chain) was recorded in a study of kidney transplant recipient with SARS-CoV-2 infection. MiXCR, applied by TCRdb to the reads, yields one record per CDR3 protein. Here the sample spans 250,000 or so distinct CDR3 sequences, about 28% being singletons. This clonotype was seen many times. The trim removed 3 bases at V and 1 base at J, leaving 7 bases unmatched. Germline assignment: CDR1 MNHEY and CDR2 SVGEGT. This CDR3 spans 16 amino acids. This chain joins TRBV6-2 or TRBV6-3 and TRBJ1-2, with 8 positions matching TRBD1. Sample: a blood sample, taken at baseline and on roughly day 110 from a kidney transplant recipient. The sequence derives from a young adult male patient who had COVID-19 and was a kidney transplant recipient. Some of the T cells might come from the graft donor. CDR3 protein: CASSYVTGVLNYGYTF. In nucleotides, the CDR3 is TGTGCCAGCAGTTATGTGACAGGGGTCCTTAACTATGGCTACACCTTC.